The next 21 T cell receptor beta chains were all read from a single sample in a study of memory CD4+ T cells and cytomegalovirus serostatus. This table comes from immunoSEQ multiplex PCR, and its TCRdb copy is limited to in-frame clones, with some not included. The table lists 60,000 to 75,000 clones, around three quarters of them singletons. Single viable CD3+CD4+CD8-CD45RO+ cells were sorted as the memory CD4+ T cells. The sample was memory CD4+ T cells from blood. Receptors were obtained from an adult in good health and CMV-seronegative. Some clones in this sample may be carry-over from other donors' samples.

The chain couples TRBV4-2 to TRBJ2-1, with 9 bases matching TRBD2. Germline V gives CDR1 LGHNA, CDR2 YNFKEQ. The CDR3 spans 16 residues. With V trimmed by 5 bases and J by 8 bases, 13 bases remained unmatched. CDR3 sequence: CASSKTQAGGRDEQFF. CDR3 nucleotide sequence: TGTGCCAGCAGCAAGACGCAAGCGGGAGGCCGGGATGAGCAGTTCTTC.

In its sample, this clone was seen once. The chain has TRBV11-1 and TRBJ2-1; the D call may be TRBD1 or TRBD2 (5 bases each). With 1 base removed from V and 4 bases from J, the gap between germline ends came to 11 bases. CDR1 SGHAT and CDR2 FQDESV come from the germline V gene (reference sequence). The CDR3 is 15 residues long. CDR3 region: CASSLVGTPYNEQFF. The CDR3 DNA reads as TGTGCCAGCAGCTTAGTCGGGACCCCTTACAATGAGCAGTTCTTC.

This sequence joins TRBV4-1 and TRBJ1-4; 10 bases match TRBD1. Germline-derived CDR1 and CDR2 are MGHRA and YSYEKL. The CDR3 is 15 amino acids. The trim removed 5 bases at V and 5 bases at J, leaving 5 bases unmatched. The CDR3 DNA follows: TGCGCCAGCAGCACCCGACAGGGGGCAAATGAAAAACTGTTTTTT. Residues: CASSTRQGANEKLFF.

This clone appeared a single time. CDR3 sequence reads: CASSLRGGDLSPLHF. In DNA form, the CDR3 reads TGTGCCAGCTCTCTAAGGGGGGGGGATCTTTCACCCCTCCACTTT. The V gene is TRBV5-4, the J gene TRBJ1-6, with D maybe TRBD1 (6 bases). This CDR3 is built from 15 residues. The V gene's germline CDR1 is SGHNT and CDR2 YYREEE (reference sequence). V gave up 7 bases and J gave up 9 bases, with 20 bases separating them.

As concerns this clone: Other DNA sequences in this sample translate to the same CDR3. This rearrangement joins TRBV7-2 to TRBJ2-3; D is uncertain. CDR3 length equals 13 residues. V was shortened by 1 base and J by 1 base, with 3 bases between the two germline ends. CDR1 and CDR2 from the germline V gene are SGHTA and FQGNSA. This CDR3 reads CASSLGRTDTQYF. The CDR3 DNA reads TGTGCCAGCAGCTTAGGGCGCACAGATACGCAGTATTTT.

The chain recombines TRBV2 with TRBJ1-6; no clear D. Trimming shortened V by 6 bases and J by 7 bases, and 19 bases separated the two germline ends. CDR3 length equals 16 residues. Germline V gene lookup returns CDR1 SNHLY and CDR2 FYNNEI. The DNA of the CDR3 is TGTGCCAGCAGAGACGAGCAGATCGTATCCAATTCACCCCTCCACTTT. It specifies CASRDEQIVSNSPLHF.

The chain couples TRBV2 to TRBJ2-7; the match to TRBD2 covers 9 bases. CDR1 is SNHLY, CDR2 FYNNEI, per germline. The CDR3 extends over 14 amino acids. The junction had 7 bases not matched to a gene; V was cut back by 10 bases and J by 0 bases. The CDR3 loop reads CATETSGASYEQYF. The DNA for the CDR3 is TGTGCCACCGAGACTAGCGGAGCCTCCTACGAGCAGTACTTC.

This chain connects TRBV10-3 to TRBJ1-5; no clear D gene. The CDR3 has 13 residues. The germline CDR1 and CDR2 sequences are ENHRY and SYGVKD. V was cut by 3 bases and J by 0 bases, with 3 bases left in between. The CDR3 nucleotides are TGTGCCATCAGTGACGGTAGCAATCAGCCCCAGCATTTT. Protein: CAISDGSNQPQHF.

CDR3 loop: CASSLSVSAGEKLFF. DNA for the CDR3: TGTGCCAGCAGTCTTTCAGTCTCCGCGGGTGAAAAACTGTTTTTT. This rearrangement joins TRBV6-5 to TRBJ1-4; no clear D gene. Trimming removed 5 bases at V and 7 bases at J, with 17 bases between. Germline V gene sequence: CDR1 MNHEY, CDR2 SVGAGI. The CDR3 spans 15 residues.

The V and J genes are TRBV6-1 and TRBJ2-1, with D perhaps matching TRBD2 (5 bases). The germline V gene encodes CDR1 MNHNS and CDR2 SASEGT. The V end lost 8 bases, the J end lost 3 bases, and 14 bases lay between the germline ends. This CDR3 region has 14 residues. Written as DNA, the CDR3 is TGTGCCAGCCAAGCGGCAGGAGTCTACAATGAGCAGTTCTTC. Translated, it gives CASQAAGVYNEQFF.

The CDR3 reads CAWSETGTGDNSPLHF. As DNA, the CDR3 is TGTGCCTGGAGTGAGACAGGGACGGGGGATAATTCACCCCTCCACTTT. The chain links TRBV30 to TRBJ1-6; TRBD1 matches 7 bases. Germline V gives CDR1 GTSNPN, CDR2 SVGIG (reference sequence). The CDR3 has 16 amino acids. The junction had 8 bases not matched to a gene; V was cut back by 1 base and J by 5 bases. Complete variable domain (other parts from reference TRBV30 and TRBJ1-6): SQTIHQWPATLVQPVGSPLSLECTVEGTSNPNLYWYRQAAGRGLQLLFYSVGIGQISSEVPQNLSASRPQDRQFILSSKKLLLSDSGFYLCAWSETGTGDNSPLHFGNGTRLTVT.

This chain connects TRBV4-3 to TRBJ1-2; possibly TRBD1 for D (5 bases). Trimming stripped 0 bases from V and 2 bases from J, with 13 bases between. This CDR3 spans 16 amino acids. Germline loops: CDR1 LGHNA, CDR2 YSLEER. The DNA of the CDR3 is TGCGCCAGCAGCCAAGATAACAGGATTTTAAACTATGGCTACACCTTC. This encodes CASSQDNRILNYGYTF.

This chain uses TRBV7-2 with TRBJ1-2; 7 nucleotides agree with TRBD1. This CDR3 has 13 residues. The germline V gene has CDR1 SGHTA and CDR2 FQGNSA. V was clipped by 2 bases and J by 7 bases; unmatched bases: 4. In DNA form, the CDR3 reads TGTGCCAGCAGCTTATACAGGGGAAGTGGCTACACCTTC. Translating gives CASSLYRGSGYTF.

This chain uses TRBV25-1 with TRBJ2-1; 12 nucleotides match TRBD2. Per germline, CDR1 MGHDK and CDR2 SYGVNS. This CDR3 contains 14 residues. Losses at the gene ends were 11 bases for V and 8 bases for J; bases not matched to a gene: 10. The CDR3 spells CAVSRTSGIDEQFF. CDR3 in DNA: TGTGCCGTTTCGAGGACTAGCGGGATTGATGAGCAGTTCTTC.

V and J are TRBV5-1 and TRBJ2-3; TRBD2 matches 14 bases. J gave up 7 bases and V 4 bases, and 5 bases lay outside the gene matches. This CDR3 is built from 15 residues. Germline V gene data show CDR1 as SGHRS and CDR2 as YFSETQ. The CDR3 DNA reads TGCGCCAGCAGCCCCCGGACTAGCGGGAGGAATACGCAGTATTTT. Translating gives CASSPRTSGRNTQYF. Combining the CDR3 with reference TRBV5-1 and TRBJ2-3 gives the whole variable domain KAGVTQTPRYLIKTRGQQVTLSCSPISGHRSVSWYQQTPGQGLQFLFEYFSETQRNKGNFPGRFSGRQFSNSRSEMNVSTLELGDSALYLCASSPRTSGRNTQYFGPGTRLTVL.

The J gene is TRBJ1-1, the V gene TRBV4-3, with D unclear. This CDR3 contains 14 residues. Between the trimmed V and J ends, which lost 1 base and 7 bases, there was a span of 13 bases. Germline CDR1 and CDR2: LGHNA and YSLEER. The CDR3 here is CASSQVGREVEAFF. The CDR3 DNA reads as TGCGCCAGCAGCCAAGTAGGGAGGGAGGTTGAAGCTTTCTTT.

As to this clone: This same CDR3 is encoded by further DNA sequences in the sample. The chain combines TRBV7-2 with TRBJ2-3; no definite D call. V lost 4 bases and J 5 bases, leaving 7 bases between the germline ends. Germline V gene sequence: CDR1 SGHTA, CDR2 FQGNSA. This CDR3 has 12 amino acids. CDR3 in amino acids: CASSYLRDTQYF. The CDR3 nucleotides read TGTGCCAGCAGCTATCTAAGAGATACGCAGTATTTT.

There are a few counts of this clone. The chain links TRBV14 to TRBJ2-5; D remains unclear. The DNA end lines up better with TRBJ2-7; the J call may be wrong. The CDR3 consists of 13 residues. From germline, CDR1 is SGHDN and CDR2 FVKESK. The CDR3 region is CASSRGGSTEQYF. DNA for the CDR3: TGTGCCAGCTCGCGAGGTGGGTCCACCGAGCAGTACTTC.

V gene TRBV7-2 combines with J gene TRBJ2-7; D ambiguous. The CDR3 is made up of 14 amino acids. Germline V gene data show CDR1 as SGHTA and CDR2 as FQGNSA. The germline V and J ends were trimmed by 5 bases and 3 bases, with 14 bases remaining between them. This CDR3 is CASSRGVPDYEQYF. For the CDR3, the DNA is TGTGCCAGCAGCCGCGGCGTGCCTGACTACGAGCAGTACTTC.

In DNA, the CDR3 is TGTGCCAGCCAACTAGCGGGGGGTGGAGAGACCCAGTACTTC. This gives the protein CASQLAGGGETQYF. The chain combines TRBV27 with TRBJ2-5; 12 bases match TRBD2. Germline-derived CDR1 and CDR2 are MNHEY and SMNVEV (reference sequence). CDR3 length: 14 residues. Trimming removed 8 bases from V and 4 bases from J; junction bases left unmatched: 5.

This CDR3 reads CASSFGSSQLSYNEQFF. DNA of the CDR3: TGTGCCAGCAGTTTTGGAAGTTCCCAACTTTCCTACAATGAGCAGTTCTTC. The chain employs TRBV27 and TRBJ2-1; D is ambiguous. Germline CDR1 and CDR2: MNHEY and SMNVEV (reference sequence). The length of the CDR3 is 17 residues. V lost 3 bases and J lost 1, with 16 bases in between.